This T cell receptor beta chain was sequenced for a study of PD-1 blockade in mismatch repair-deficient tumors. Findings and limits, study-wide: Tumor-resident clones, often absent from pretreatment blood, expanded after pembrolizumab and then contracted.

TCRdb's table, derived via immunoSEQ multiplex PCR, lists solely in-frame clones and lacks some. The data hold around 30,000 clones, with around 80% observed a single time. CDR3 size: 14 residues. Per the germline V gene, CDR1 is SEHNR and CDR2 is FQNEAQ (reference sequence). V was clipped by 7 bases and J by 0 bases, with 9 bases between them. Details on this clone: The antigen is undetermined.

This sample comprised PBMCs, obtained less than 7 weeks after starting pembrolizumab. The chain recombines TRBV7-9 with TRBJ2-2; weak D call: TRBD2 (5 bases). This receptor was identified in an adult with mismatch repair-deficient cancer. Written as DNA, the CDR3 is TGTGCCAGCATAAGAGGGTCGAACACCGGGGAGCTGTTTTTT. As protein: CASIRGSNTGELFF.